The entry that follows covers one T cell receptor beta chain sequence. This record comes from a study of blood T cell repertoires in COVID-19. This CDR3 has 16 amino acids. CDR1 is LGHDT, CDR2 YNNKEL, per germline (reference sequence). Trimming left V 2 bases short and J 7 bases short, with 15 bases between. This table comes from immunoSEQ multiplex PCR, and its TCRdb copy is limited to in-frame clones, with some not included. The sample yields around 80,000 clones, about 80% seen once. The chain is built from TRBV3-1 (or the pseudogene TRBV3-2) and TRBJ1-6; TRBD1 might be the D (5 bases). The clonotype comes from a man older than 75 with acute or convalescent COVID-19. Material: peripheral blood. In DNA, the CDR3 is TGTGCCAGCAGCCAATCCGGGACGGGGGGGAATTCACCCCTCCACTTT. It yields the protein CASSQSGTGGNSPLHF.